The next 9 T cell receptor beta chains were all read from a single sample in a study of shared clonotypes between healthy human individuals. Assay used: immunoSEQ multiplex PCR; TCRdb lists only in-frame clones, some missing. The table shows some 660,000 clones, with 73% occurring only once. The sample taken for sequencing was memory CD4+ T cells sorted from blood. Subset: CD45RA-negative fraction. These receptors all stem from a woman between 25 and 40 years old in good health.

The V gene is TRBV4-1, the J gene TRBJ2-7, with 8 nucleotides matching TRBD2. Germline lookup yields CDR1 MGHRA and CDR2 YSYEKL. The CDR3 length is 17 residues. V gave up 2 bases and J gave up 0 bases; unmatched junction bases: 9. This CDR3 is CASSQRLSGGDSYEQYF. The CDR3 DNA follows: TGCGCCAGCAGCCAAAGATTAAGCGGGGGCGACTCCTACGAGCAGTACTTC.

The genes are TRBV11-2 and TRBJ2-7, with 7 bases that match TRBD2. The CDR3 runs 14 residues. V dropped 6 bases and J dropped 4; count of bases not matched to a gene: 9. CDR1 and CDR2 from the germline V gene are SGHAT and FQNNGV. The chain's CDR3 is CASRPWGRDYEQYF. CDR3 nucleotide sequence: TGTGCCAGCAGACCTTGGGGGAGGGATTACGAGCAGTACTTC.

This chain links TRBV7-6 with TRBJ1-4; D unresolved. The germline gives CDR1 SGHVS, CDR2 FNYEAQ. The CDR3 has 13 amino acids. Trimming shortened V by 0 bases and J by 7 bases, and 6 bases separated the two germline ends. CDR3 bases: TGTGCCAGCAGCTTAGCGCGGGGTGAAAAACTGTTTTTT. Protein product: CASSLARGEKLFF. The full variable domain, completed using reference TRBV7-6 and TRBJ1-4, is GAGVSQSPRYKVTKRGQDVALRCDPISGHVSLYWYRQALGQGPEFLTYFNYEAQQDKSGLPNDRFSAERPEGSISTLTIQRTEQRDSAMYRCASSLARGEKLFFGSGTQLSVL.

The chain links TRBV5-1 to TRBJ2-5, with D possibly being TRBD2 (5 bases). The J call may be wrong; the DNA end is better matched by TRBJ2-7. CDR1 is SGHRS and CDR2 is YFSETQ in the germline V gene. This CDR3 comprises 14 residues. The CDR3, as DNA: TGCGCCAGCAGCCGGGAAGGCTATACCTACGAGCAGTACTTC. Residues: CASSREGYTYEQYF.

The V and J genes are TRBV28 and TRBJ2-7; D perhaps matches TRBD2 (5 bases). CDR3 size: 15 residues. Germline CDR1 and CDR2: MDHEN and SYDVKM. The V end was cut by 6 bases, the J end by 0 bases, with 15 bases between. The CDR3 sequence: CASSRPGLSSYEQYF. CDR3 DNA sequence: TGTGCCAGCAGCCGCCCCGGACTGAGCTCCTACGAGCAGTACTTC.

The rearrangement uses TRBV7-7 and TRBJ2-5; 8 nucleotides line up with TRBD2. This CDR3 contains 14 residues. Germline trimming cut 7 bases from V and 4 bases from J; bases unmatched to any gene: 8. Germline V gives CDR1 SSHAT, CDR2 FNYEAQ (reference sequence). This CDR3 is CASTGGGAGETQYF. The DNA of the CDR3 is TGTGCCAGCACCGGGGGGGGCGCGGGAGAGACCCAGTACTTC.

This clone was seen more than once but under ten times. The chain has TRBV4-2 and TRBJ2-7, with D unresolved. This CDR3 spans 13 amino acids. V lost 3 bases and J 7 bases, leaving 13 bases between the germline ends. The V gene's germline CDR1 is LGHNA and CDR2 YNFKEQ. The CDR3 DNA reads as TGTGCCAGCAGCCACGCTGTTGGGCGTGAGCAGTACTTC. It translates to CASSHAVGREQYF.

The chain uses TRBV6-1 and TRBJ1-1; TRBD1 matches at 8 bases. J gave up 3 bases and V 4 bases, and 7 bases lay outside the gene matches. CDR3 length: 15 residues. The germline V gene has CDR1 MNHNS and CDR2 SASEGT. Here the CDR3 DNA reads TGTGCCAGCAGTGGCCGGACAGGGTTGGACACTGAAGCTTTCTTT. Amino acids: CASSGRTGLDTEAFF.

Ten or more counts support this clone. The V gene is TRBV5-6, the J gene TRBJ2-7; 7 bases are shared with TRBD1. CDR1 and CDR2 from the germline V gene are SGHDT and YYEEEE. J was trimmed by 3 bases and V by 0 bases; bases with no gene match: 3. The CDR3 totals 14 residues. The CDR3 protein is CASSLAGTVYEQYF. DNA of the CDR3: TGTGCCAGCAGCTTGGCCGGGACAGTCTACGAGCAGTACTTC.